Below are 13 T cell receptor beta chains sequenced from a single sample in a study of blood T cells in healthy people across ages. The authors ran a second PCR of about 6 to 11 cycles using a sample-barcoded 5' primer and a J-beta primer mix. TCRdb called the 5' RACE reads again in MiXCR, with one record for every CDR3 protein. In the table there are hundreds of thousands of distinct CDR3 sequences, around 52% of which are singletons. The specimen sequenced was blood. These receptors were taken from a woman at least 80 years old in good health.

The chain links TRBV20-1 to TRBJ2-1; a possible D gene is TRBD2 (5 bases). Trimming pared 6 bases from V and 5 bases from J, leaving 17 bases between. CDR3 size: 14 residues. Germline V lookup: CDR1 DFQATT, CDR2 SNEGSKA (reference sequence). The CDR3 reads CSALDGVYNNEQFF. DNA for the CDR3: TGCAGTGCGCTGGACGGGGTCTACAACAATGAGCAGTTCTTC.

A remark on this clonotype: Since a much larger clone is just one base distant, this may be a read error. This chain links TRBV29-1 with TRBJ2-3; D not resolved. Germline V CDR1 and CDR2: SQVTM, ANQGSEA. The CDR3 contains 12 residues. CDR3 in DNA: TGCACCCAGGTATCCGGCACAGATACGCAGTATTTT. This encodes CTQVSGTDTQYF.

The chain employs TRBV5-1 and TRBJ1-1; a weak D match, TRBD1 (6 bases). Trimming shortened V by 0 bases and J by 5 bases, and 11 bases separated the two germline ends. CDR1 SGHRS and CDR2 YFSETQ come from the germline V gene. The CDR3 runs to 14 residues. The CDR3 DNA reads TGCGCCAGCAGCTTGGAGCAGGGGCGGACTGAAGCTTTCTTT. Amino acid sequence: CASSLEQGRTEAFF.

This clonotype has just a few counts. The genes are TRBV28 and TRBJ1-5; the D is unclear. This CDR3 region has 15 residues. Germline V lookup: CDR1 MDHEN, CDR2 SYDVKM. V was shortened by 6 bases and J by 3 bases, with 15 bases between the two germline ends. CDR3 in amino acids: CASRPERQVNQPQHF. The CDR3 DNA reads TGTGCCAGCAGGCCCGAAAGGCAGGTCAATCAGCCCCAGCATTTT.

This clonotype showed up just a few times. This chain's CDR3 is CASSAGGSEAFF. CDR3 coding DNA: TGTGCCAGCAGTGCGGGGGGGTCTGAAGCTTTCTTT. The gene calls are TRBV2 and TRBJ1-1; a possible D gene is TRBD1 (5 bases). Per the germline V gene, CDR1 is SNHLY and CDR2 is FYNNEI. The CDR3 consists of 12 residues. Trimming left V 4 bases short and J 6 bases short, with 9 bases between. Looking up the rest from reference TRBV2 and TRBJ1-1 gives the full variable domain: EPEVTQTPSHQVTQMGQEVILRCVPISNHLYFYWYRQILGQKVEFLVSFYNNEISEKSEIFDDQFSVERPDGSNFTLKIRSTKLEDSAMYFCASSAGGSEAFFGQGTRLTVV.

This clonotype was seen ten or more times. This rearrangement joins TRBV15 to TRBJ2-3; D unresolved. Germline CDR1 and CDR2: LNHNV and YYDKDF (reference sequence). CDR3 length: 13 residues. V was shortened by 1 base and J by 7 bases, with 9 bases between the two germline ends. The CDR3 DNA follows: TGTGCCACCAGCAGAGGAAGTTCGAATACGCAGTATTTT. Residues: CATSRGSSNTQYF.

The V gene is TRBV20-1, the J gene TRBJ1-2; D possibly corresponds to TRBD1 (5 bases). The CDR3 is 15 residues long. V was cut by 6 bases and J by 6 bases, with 23 bases left in between. Germline loops: CDR1 DFQATT, CDR2 SNEGSKA (reference sequence). The DNA for the CDR3 is TGCAGTGCCCAAGCCCAGGGCCTACTATCCCATGGCTACACCTTC. Its translation is CSAQAQGLLSHGYTF.

The chain joins TRBV21-1 to TRBJ2-4. TRBV21-1 is a listed pseudogene. The length of the CDR3 is 16 residues. The CDR3 nucleotides read TGTGCCAGCAGCAATAGCAGGGTTCTAGCCAAAAACATTCAGTACTTC. This gives the protein CASSNSRVLAKNIQYF.

On this clonotype itself: A much larger clone is a single base away; this may be a read error. This chain links TRBV3-1 with TRBJ2-1; weak D call: TRBD2 (5 bases). This CDR3 comprises 14 residues. Trimming removed 1 base at V and 10 bases at J, with 14 bases between. The germline V gene has CDR1 LGHDT and CDR2 YNNKEL (reference sequence). CDR3 sequence reads: CASSQVGGRREQFF. CDR3 DNA sequence: TGTGCCAGCAGCCAAGTTGGTGGCAGGAGGGAGCAGTTCTTC.

The chain couples TRBV5-1 to TRBJ2-7; D is uncertain. CDR3 length equals 13 residues. Germline V gene lookup returns CDR1 SGHRS and CDR2 YFSETQ. The germline V and J ends were trimmed by 0 bases and 3 bases, with 7 bases remaining between them. The CDR3 protein is CASSLASLYEQYF. CDR3 DNA: TGCGCCAGCAGCTTGGCTTCACTCTACGAGCAGTACTTC.

This clonotype has only a few counts. The genes are TRBV20-1 and TRBJ2-3; 7 bases are a match to TRBD2. CDR3 length: 14 residues. V dropped 6 bases and J dropped 0; count of bases not matched to a gene: 6. Germline-derived CDR1 and CDR2 are DFQATT and SNEGSKA (reference sequence). CDR3 in amino acids: CSALSGASTDTQYF. DNA of the CDR3: TGCAGTGCGCTCAGCGGGGCCAGCACAGATACGCAGTATTTT.

This clonotype was observed at least ten times. This chain links TRBV4-2 with TRBJ2-3; D is undetermined. Per the germline V gene, CDR1 is LGHNA and CDR2 is YNFKEQ. The CDR3 sequence is 13 residues long. Between the trimmed V and J ends, which lost 0 bases and 5 bases, there was a span of 6 bases. CDR3 loop: CASSQDVGDTQYF. CDR3 nucleotide sequence: TGTGCCAGCAGCCAAGATGTTGGAGATACGCAGTATTTT.

The V call is TRBV18, the J call TRBJ2-1; the D is unclear. Trimming removed 2 bases at V and 10 bases at J, with 9 bases between. Germline CDR1 is KGHSH and CDR2 is LQKENI. The CDR3 runs 12 residues. The CDR3 loop is CASSPISREQFF. DNA of the CDR3: TGTGCCAGCTCACCAATTAGCAGGGAGCAGTTCTTC.